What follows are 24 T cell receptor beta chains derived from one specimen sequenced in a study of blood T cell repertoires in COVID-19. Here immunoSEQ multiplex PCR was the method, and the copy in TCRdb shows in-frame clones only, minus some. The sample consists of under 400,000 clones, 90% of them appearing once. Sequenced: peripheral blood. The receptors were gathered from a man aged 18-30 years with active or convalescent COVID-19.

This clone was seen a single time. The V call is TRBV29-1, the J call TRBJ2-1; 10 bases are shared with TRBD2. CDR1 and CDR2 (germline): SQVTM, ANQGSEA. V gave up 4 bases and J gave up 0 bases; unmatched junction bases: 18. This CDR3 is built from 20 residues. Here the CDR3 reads CSVAPTGVAGGPSSYNEQFF. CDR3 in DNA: TGCAGCGTTGCCCCCACTGGGGTAGCGGGAGGTCCCAGCTCCTACAATGAGCAGTTCTTC.

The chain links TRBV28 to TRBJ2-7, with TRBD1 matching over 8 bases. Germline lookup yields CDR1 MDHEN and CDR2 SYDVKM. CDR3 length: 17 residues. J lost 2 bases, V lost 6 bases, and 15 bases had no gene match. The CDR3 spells CASSPSSGGAKAYEQYF. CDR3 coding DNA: TGTGCCAGCAGCCCTAGCTCAGGGGGCGCAAAGGCCTACGAGCAGTACTTC.

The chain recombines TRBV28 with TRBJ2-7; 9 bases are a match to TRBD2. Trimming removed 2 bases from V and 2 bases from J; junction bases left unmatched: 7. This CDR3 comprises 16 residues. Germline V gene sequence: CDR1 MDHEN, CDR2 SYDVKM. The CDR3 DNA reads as TGTGCCAGCAGTTTACGGACTAGCGTGATAACCTACGAGCAGTACTTC. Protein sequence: CASSLRTSVITYEQYF. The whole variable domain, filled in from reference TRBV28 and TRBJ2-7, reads DVKVTQSSRYLVKRTGEKVFLECVQDMDHENMFWYRQDPGLGLRLIYFSYDVKMKEKGDIPEGYSVSREKKERFSLILESASTNQTSMYLCASSLRTSVITYEQYFGPGTRLTVT.

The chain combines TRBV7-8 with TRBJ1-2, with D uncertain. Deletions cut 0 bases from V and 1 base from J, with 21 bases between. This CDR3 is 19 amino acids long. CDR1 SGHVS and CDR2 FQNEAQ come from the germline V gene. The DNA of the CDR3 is TGTGCCAGCAGCTTAGCGCGCTTATTTAGGACTACTCATAACTATGGCTACACCTTC. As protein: CASSLARLFRTTHNYGYTF.

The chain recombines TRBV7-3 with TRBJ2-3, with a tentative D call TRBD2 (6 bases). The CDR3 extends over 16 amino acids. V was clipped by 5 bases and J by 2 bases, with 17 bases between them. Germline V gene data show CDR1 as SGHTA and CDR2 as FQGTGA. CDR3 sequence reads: CASSTFGGLSTDTQYF. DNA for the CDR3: TGTGCCAGCAGCACATTCGGGGGATTATCCACAGATACGCAGTATTTT. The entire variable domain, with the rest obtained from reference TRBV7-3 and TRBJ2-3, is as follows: GAGVSQTPSNKVTEKGKYVELRCDPISGHTALYWYRQSLGQGPEFLIYFQGTGAADDSGLPNDRFFAVRPEGSVSTLKIQRTERGDSAVYLCASSTFGGLSTDTQYFGPGTRLTVL.

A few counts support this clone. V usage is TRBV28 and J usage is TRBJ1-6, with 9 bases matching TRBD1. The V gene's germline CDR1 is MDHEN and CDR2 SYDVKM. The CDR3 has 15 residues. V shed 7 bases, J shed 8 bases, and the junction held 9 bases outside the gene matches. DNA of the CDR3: TGTGCCAGCAAAACCGGGACAGGGTTAGATTCACCCCTCCACTTT. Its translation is CASKTGTGLDSPLHF.

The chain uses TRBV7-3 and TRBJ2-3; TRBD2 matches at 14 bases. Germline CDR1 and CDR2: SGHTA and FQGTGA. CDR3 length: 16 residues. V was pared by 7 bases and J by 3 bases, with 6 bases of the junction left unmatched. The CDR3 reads CASNRGLAGVTDTQYF. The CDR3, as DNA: TGTGCCAGCAATAGGGGACTAGCGGGAGTTACAGATACGCAGTATTTT.

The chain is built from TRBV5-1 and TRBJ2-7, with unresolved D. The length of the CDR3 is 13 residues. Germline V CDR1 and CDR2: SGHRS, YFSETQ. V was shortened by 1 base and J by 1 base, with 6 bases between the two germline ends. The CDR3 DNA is TGCGCCAGCAGCTTGCAGGATTCCTACGAGCAGTACTTC. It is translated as CASSLQDSYEQYF.

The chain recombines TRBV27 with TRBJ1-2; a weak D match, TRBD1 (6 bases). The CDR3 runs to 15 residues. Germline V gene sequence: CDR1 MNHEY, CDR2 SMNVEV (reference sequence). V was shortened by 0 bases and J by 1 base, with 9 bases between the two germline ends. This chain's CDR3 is CASSLSGRGNYGYTF. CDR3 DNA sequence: TGTGCCAGCAGTTTATCCGGCAGGGGTAACTATGGCTACACCTTC.

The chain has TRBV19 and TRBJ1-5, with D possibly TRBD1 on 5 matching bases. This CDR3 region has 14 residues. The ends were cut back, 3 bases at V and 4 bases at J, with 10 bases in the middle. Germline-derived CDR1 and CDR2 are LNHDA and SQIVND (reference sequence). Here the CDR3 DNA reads TGTGCCAGTAGTATGAAGGGGCGGAATCAGCCCCAGCATTTT. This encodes CASSMKGRNQPQHF.

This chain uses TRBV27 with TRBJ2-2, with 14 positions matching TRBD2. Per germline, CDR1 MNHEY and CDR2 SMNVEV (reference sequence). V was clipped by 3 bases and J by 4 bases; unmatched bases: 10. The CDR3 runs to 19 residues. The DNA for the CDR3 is TGTGCCAGCAGTTTCCCCCCGGGACTAGCGGGAGCGCCCACCGGGGAGCTGTTTTTT. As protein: CASSFPPGLAGAPTGELFF.

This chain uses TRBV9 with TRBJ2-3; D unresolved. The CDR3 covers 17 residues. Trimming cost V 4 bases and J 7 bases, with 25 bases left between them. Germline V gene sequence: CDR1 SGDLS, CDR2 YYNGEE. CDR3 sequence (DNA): TGTGCCAGCAGCCCGATGGGCTCCCAGGTTGGTAGGAATACGCAGTATTTT. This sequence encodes CASSPMGSQVGRNTQYF.

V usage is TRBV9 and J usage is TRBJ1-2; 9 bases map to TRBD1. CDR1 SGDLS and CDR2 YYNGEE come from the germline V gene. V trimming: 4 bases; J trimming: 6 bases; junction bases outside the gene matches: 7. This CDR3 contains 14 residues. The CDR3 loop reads CASSPRTGENGYTF. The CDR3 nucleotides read TGTGCCAGCAGCCCCAGGACAGGGGAGAATGGCTACACCTTC.

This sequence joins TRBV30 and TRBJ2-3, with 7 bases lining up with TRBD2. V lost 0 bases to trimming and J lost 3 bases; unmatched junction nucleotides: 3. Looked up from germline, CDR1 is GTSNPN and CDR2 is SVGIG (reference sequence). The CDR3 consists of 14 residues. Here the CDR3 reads CAWSVGRETDTQYF. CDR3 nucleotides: TGTGCCTGGAGTGTGGGGCGGGAGACAGATACGCAGTATTTT.

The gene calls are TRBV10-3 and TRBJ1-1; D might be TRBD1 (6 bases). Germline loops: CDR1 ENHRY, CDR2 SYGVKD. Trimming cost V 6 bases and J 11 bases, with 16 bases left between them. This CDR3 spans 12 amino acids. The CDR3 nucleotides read TGTGCCATCAGGGATCCGGGGGGCGATGCTTTCTTT. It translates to CAIRDPGGDAFF.

CDR3 region: CASSLPGPGEAFF. Written as DNA, the CDR3 is TGTGCCAGCAGCTTACCAGGGCCGGGTGAAGCTTTCTTT. V is TRBV5-6 and J is TRBJ1-1; tentative D call: TRBD1 (5 bases). Trimming removed 2 bases at V and 7 bases at J, with 12 bases between. Germline CDR1 reads SGHDT; CDR2 reads YYEEEE. The CDR3 contains 13 residues.

The CDR3 nucleotides are TGTGCCATAACCCGGACACTTAATGAAAAACTGTTTTTT. Protein sequence: CAITRTLNEKLFF. The chain has TRBV28 and TRBJ1-4, with D possibly matching TRBD1 (5 bases). The CDR3 has 13 amino acids. CDR1 MDHEN and CDR2 SYDVKM come from the germline V gene. With 10 bases removed from V and 4 bases from J, the gap between germline ends came to 13 bases.

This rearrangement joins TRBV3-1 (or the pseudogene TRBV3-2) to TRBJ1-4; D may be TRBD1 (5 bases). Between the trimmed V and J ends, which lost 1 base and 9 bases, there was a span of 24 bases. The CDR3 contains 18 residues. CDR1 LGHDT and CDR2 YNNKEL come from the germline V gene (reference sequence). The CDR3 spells CASSQGSLTGTVRQKLFF. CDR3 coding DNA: TGTGCCAGCAGCCAAGGTTCGCTTACCGGGACTGTTCGCCAAAAACTGTTTTTT.

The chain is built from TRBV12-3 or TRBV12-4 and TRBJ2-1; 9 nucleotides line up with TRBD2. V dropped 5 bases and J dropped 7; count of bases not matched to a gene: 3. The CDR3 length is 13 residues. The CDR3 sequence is CASSRGGANEQFF. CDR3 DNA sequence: TGTGCCAGCAGTCGCGGGGGGGCAAATGAGCAGTTCTTC.

CDR3 in amino acids: CASEQQSSGNTIYF. CDR3 bases: TGTGCCAGTGAGCAACAGAGCTCTGGAAACACCATATATTTT. V gene TRBV19 combines with J gene TRBJ1-3; the D is unclear. The V end was cut by 8 bases, the J end by 0 bases, with 11 bases between. This CDR3 region has 14 residues. Germline values: CDR1 LNHDA, CDR2 SQIVND (reference sequence). The complete variable domain, with remaining parts taken from reference TRBV19 and TRBJ1-3, reads DGGITQSPKYLFRKEGQNVTLSCEQNLNHDAMYWYRQDPGQGLRLIYYSQIVNDFQKGDIAEGYSVSREKKESFPLTVTSAQKNPTAFYLCASEQQSSGNTIYFGEGSWLTVV.

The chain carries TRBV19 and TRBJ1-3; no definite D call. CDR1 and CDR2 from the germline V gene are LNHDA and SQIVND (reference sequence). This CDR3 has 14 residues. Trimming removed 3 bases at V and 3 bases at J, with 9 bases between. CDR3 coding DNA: TGTGCCAGTAGTATTGGAGGGTATGGAAACACCATATATTTT. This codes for CASSIGGYGNTIYF.

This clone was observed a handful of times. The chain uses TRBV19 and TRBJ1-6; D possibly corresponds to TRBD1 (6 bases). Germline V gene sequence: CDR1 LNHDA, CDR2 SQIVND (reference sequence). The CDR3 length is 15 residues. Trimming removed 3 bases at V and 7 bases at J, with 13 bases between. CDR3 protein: CASSIIQGRNSPLHF. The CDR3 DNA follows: TGTGCCAGTAGTATTATACAGGGACGCAATTCACCCCTCCACTTT.

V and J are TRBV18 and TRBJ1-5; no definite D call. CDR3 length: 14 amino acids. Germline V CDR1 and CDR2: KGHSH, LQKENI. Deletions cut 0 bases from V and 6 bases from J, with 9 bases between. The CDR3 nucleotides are TGTGCCAGCTCACCACCGGAGAGTATTCAGCCCCAGCATTTT. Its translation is CASSPPESIQPQHF. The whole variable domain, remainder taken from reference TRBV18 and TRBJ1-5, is NAGVMQNPRHLVRRRGQEARLRCSPMKGHSHVYWYRQLPEEGLKFMVYLQKENIIDESGMPKERFSAEFPKEGPSILRIQQVVRGDSAAYFCASSPPESIQPQHFGDGTRLSIL.

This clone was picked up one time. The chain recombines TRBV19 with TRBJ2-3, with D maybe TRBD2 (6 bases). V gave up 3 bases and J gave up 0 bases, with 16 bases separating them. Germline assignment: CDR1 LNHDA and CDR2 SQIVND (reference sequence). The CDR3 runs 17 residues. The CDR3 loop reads CASSMAGRGTSTDTQYF. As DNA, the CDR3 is TGTGCCAGTAGTATGGCGGGGCGGGGAACTAGCACAGATACGCAGTATTTT. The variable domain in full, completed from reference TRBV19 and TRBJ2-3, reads DGGITQSPKYLFRKEGQNVTLSCEQNLNHDAMYWYRQDPGQGLRLIYYSQIVNDFQKGDIAEGYSVSREKKESFPLTVTSAQKNPTAFYLCASSMAGRGTSTDTQYFGPGTRLTVL.